The rows below give T cell receptor beta chains drawn from one sample of a study of neurological immune-mediated disorders. MiXCR was run by TCRdb on the 5' RACE reads, yielding one entry per CDR3 protein. Altogether 100,000 or so distinct CDR3 sequences are present, around 3.3% being singletons, with the ten largest covering 6%. The sequenced sample was PBMCs. The receptors derive from a young woman with multiple sclerosis. CDR3s include the opening cysteine and the closing phenylalanine or tryptophan. A D gene is named only where the DNA matches it firmly. Some rows mark clone size as missing; the rest say once, few, many or name a class of expanded clone.

>TRBV18|NA|many|TRBJ2-2
TGTGCCAGCTCCGCTACAGGCTCATACGGGGAGCTGTTTTTT
CASSATGSYGELFF
>TRBV4-1|TRBD2|many|TRBJ2-5
TGCGCCAGCAGCCCCCTCACGGGGGGGCTCGATTGGGAGACCCAGTACTTC
CASSPLTGGLDWETQYF
>TRBV20-1|NA|many|TRBJ1-1
TGCAGTGCTAGTCCGATCGGGGGCGTGGGGACTGAAGCTTTCTTT
CSASPIGGVGTEAFF
>TRBV20-1|TRBD1|many|TRBJ1-2
TGCAGTGCTGAGGGACAGGCTGCTTCCTATGGCTACACCTTC
CSAEGQAASYGYTF
>TRBV20-1|NA|many|TRBJ1-1
TGCAGTGCTAGAGACGGACAGAAAGCTTTCTTT
CSARDGQKAFF
>TRBV4-2|NA|many|TRBJ1-4
TGTGCCAGCAGCCAAGGCGCGAAGTCAACTAATGAAAAACTGTTTTTT
CASSQGAKSTNEKLFF
>TRBV6-5|NA|many|TRBJ1-1
TGTGCCAGCAGCCCCCGGCGGCAGAACACTGAAGCTTTCTTT
CASSPRRQNTEAFF
>TRBV7-7|NA|many|TRBJ2-7
TGTGCCAGCAGCTTTCAGGGGGGAGACGAGCAGTACTTC
CASSFQGGDEQYF
>TRBV5-1|TRBD1|many|TRBJ1-1
TGCGCCTCCCAACAGGGGGCGGTATTTTTCACTGAAGCTTTCTTT
CASQQGAVFFTEAFF
>TRBV6-1|NA|many|TRBJ1-1
TGTGCCAGCAGTGAAGCGGGCAGGGTCACGCTCACTGAAGCTTTCTTT
CASSEAGRVTLTEAFF
>TRBV7-2|NA|many|TRBJ2-2
TGTGCCAGCAGCTTGGCTAGGCGCACCGGGGAGCTGTTTTTT
CASSLARRTGELFF
>TRBV2|TRBD2|many|TRBJ2-1
TGTGCCAGCAGACTAGCGGGGGTATACAATGAGCAGTTCTTC
CASRLAGVYNEQFF
>TRBV7-9|NA|many|TRBJ2-7
TGTGCCAGCAGCTTAGGGCTAGCCGTCTACGAGCAGTACTTC
CASSLGLAVYEQYF
>TRBV5-5|TRBD1|many|TRBJ1-2
TGTGCCAGCAGCGGAACAGGGGGCTACTATGGCTACACCTTC
CASSGTGGYYGYTF
>TRBV20-1|NA|many|TRBJ1-1
TGCAGAGCAACCGGGGGACGGGAGACTGAAGCTTTCTTT
CRATGGRETEAFF
>TRBV5-1|TRBD1|many|TRBJ2-3
TGCGCCAGCAGCTTGGGACAGGGGTTCACAGATACGCAGTATTTT
CASSLGQGFTDTQYF
>TRBV28|NA|many|TRBJ2-5
TGTGCCAGCAGTTTATTTAAGGCCCTGGCACAAGAGACCCAGTACTTC
CASSLFKALAQETQYF
>TRBV7-2|NA|many|TRBJ2-5
TGTGCCAGCAGCTTAGTTGGCCCCGTAAAGACCCAGTACTTC
CASSLVGPVKTQYF
>TRBV7-9|TRBD1|many|TRBJ2-7
TGTGCCAGCAGCTTAGGCCCTGAGAAGGGGGCCTGGTACGAGCAGTACTTC
CASSLGPEKGAWYEQYF
>TRBV3-1|TRBD1|many|TRBJ2-7
TGTGCCAGCAGCCAAGGTAACAGGGGGCACGAGCAGTACTTC
CASSQGNRGHEQYF
>TRBV10-3|TRBD2|many|TRBJ2-3
TGTGCCATCAGCCGAGGACTAGCGGGGGGAGGCACAGATACGCAGTATTTT
CAISRGLAGGGTDTQYF
>TRBV5-1|NA|many|TRBJ1-1
TGCGCCAGCGGGACCGACTATGAAGCTTTCTTT
CASGTDYEAFF
>TRBV7-2|TRBD1|many|TRBJ1-6
TGTGCCAGCAGCGCGGGACAGGGCGCGACACCCCTCCACTTT
CASSAGQGATPLHF
>TRBV7-2|TRBD1|many|TRBJ1-5
TGTGCCAGCAGCTTAGTCTCTGGACAGGGCTATCAGCCCCAGCATTTT
CASSLVSGQGYQPQHF
>TRBV5-5|NA|many|TRBJ1-6
TGTGCCAGCATGCCTGGACAGATCTGGGGTTCACCCCTCCACTTT
CASMPGQIWGSPLHF
>TRBV6-5|NA|few|TRBJ2-2
TGTGCCAGCAGGACGACAGCGGCCGGGGAGCTGTTTTTT
CASRTTAAGELFF
>TRBV20-1|TRBD2|many|TRBJ2-1
TGCAGTGCTAGCCGGGACTACGGTGAGCAGTTCTTC
CSASRDYGEQFF
>TRBV18|NA|few|TRBJ2-7
TGTGCCAGCTCACTGTATGGCGAGCAGTACTTC
CASSLYGEQYF
>TRBV24-1|NA|many|TRBJ2-5
TGTGCCACCAGTGATACTAGCCGGAGGGGAGAGACCCAGTACTTC
CATSDTSRRGETQYF
>TRBV5-6|NA|many|TRBJ2-7
TGTGCCAGCAGCACAACCCCGGGACACTACGAGCAGTACTTC
CASSTTPGHYEQYF
>TRBV12-3/TRBV12-4|NA|many|TRBJ2-7
TGTGCCAGCACGGGATTTGGGTACGAGCAGTACTTC
CASTGFGYEQYF
>TRBV12-5|NA|many|TRBJ1-1
TGTGCTAGTGCCCAGGAAACTGAAGCTTTCTTT
CASAQETEAFF
>TRBV12-3/TRBV12-4|NA|many|TRBJ2-3
TGTGCCAGCAGTTTTGGGGGGCCGACAGATACGCAGTATTTT
CASSFGGPTDTQYF
>TRBV6-2/TRBV6-3|NA|many|TRBJ2-2
TGTGCCAGCAGGCGCTTCGGGTCAAAAGCCTCGGGCACCGGGGAGCTGTTTTTT
CASRRFGSKASGTGELFF
>TRBV5-6|NA|many|TRBJ2-1
TGTGCCAGCAGCTTCAACTCGGCTAGCCGGAATGAGCAGTTCTTC
CASSFNSASRNEQFF
>TRBV5-1|NA|many|TRBJ2-7
TGCGCCAGCAGCTTGGTTCGGGGCCCTGAAAGCGAGCAGTACTTC
CASSLVRGPESEQYF
>TRBV12-3/TRBV12-4|NA|many|TRBJ2-5
TGTGCCAGCAAACCGGCGGGAGAGACCCAGTACTTC
CASKPAGETQYF
>TRBV6-6|NA|few|TRBJ1-1
TGTGCCAGCAGTTCCGACGGGAACACTGAAGCTTTCTTT
CASSSDGNTEAFF
>TRBV25-1|NA|many|TRBJ1-4
TGTGCCAGCAGTGGCGGGGGCGCCCATGAAAAACTGTTTTTT
CASSGGGAHEKLFF
>TRBV11-2|NA|few|TRBJ2-1
TGTGCCAGCAGCTTAGATGCCGGCCGAGAGCAGTTCTTC
CASSLDAGREQFF
>TRBV7-2|NA|NA|TRBJ1-1
TGTGCCAGCAGCTTACTCCAGGTCACGAACACTGAAGCTTTCTTT
CASSLLQVTNTEAFF
>TRBV12-3/TRBV12-4|NA|many|TRBJ1-2
TGTGCCAGCAGTTTCGGCGTGGGGATTGGCTACACCTTC
CASSFGVGIGYTF
>TRBV29-1|NA|many|TRBJ2-7
TGCAGCGTCGGGACGGCATCCTACGAGCAGTACTTC
CSVGTASYEQYF
>TRBV20-1|NA|many|TRBJ1-5
TGCAGTGCCTCGGACGCCAGACTTAGCAATCAGCCCCAGCATTTT
CSASDARLSNQPQHF
>TRBV12-3/TRBV12-4|TRBD2|many|TRBJ2-1
TGTGCCAGCAGTTTCAATAGCGGGGGGTTATTAAGCTCCTACAATGAGCAGTTCTTC
CASSFNSGGLLSSYNEQFF
>TRBV4-1|TRBD1|many|TRBJ1-1
TGCGCCAGCAGCCACTACCCGGGGACAGGGGGACGAACTGAAGCTTTCTTT
CASSHYPGTGGRTEAFF
>TRBV7-9|NA|many|TRBJ2-7
TGTGCCAGCAGCCGAGGGGGCTACGAGCAGTACTTC
CASSRGGYEQYF
>TRBV6-6|NA|NA|TRBJ1-6
TGTGCCAGCAGTACCCCTGGGACCGGAGGGGTGGGGAGCTCACCCCTCCACTTT
CASSTPGTGGVGSSPLHF
>TRBV5-1|TRBD1|many|TRBJ1-3
TGCGCCAGCAGCTACGAGCCGGGACAGGGCTTTTTCGCTGGAAACACCATATATTTT
CASSYEPGQGFFAGNTIYF
>TRBV10-3|TRBD1|many|TRBJ1-2
TGTGCCATCAGTGAGTCCGCGCCCCGGACAGGGGGGGAAGGCTACACCTTC
CAISESAPRTGGEGYTF
>TRBV20-1|TRBD2|many|TRBJ2-1
TGCAGTGCTAAAGCGGAAGCGGGGGGCTCCTACAATGAGCAGTTCTTC
CSAKAEAGGSYNEQFF
>TRBV3-1|NA|many|TRBJ1-6
TGTGCCAGCAGCGGTGGGAGAGGTTCACCCCTCCACTTT
CASSGGRGSPLHF
>TRBV7-8|NA|many|TRBJ2-2
TGTGCCAGCGTCGCTTTGAACACCGGGGAGCTGTTTTTT
CASVALNTGELFF
>TRBV11-2|TRBD2|many|TRBJ2-1
TGTGCCAGCAGCCCCTCGGCGGGCGGGAGTATTAACTACAATGAGCAGTTCTTC
CASSPSAGGSINYNEQFF